This is a list of T cell receptor beta chains from one sample in a study of PD-L1 blockade in urothelial cancer. Profiled with immunoSEQ multiplex PCR; TCRdb holds only in-frame clones, not every one. This table holds approximately 80,000 clones, roughly 82% found once. Sequenced here: PBMCs, sampled around atezolizumab (anti-PD-L1) treatment. These receptors were collected from a man between 70 and 80 years old with urothelial cancer. Each CDR3 is given with its conserved first and last residue. D genes are given only for firm matches. The size entry is marked missing in some rows and otherwise reads once, few, many or a size class.

.,TRBV9,TRBD1,TRBJ2-7,CASSPQGATYEQYF,TGTGCCAGCAGCCCACAGGGGGCAACCTACGAGCAGTACTTC
once,TRBV6-1,.,TRBJ2-7,CASKNDTSYEQYF,TGTGCCAGCAAGAACGATACTTCCTACGAGCAGTACTTC
.,TRBV6-1,.,TRBJ1-5,CASSVGQRAYPQHF,TGTGCCAGCAGTGTTGGACAGAGAGCCTACCCCCAGCATTTT
.,TRBV6-6,TRBD1,TRBJ1-2,CASSHIGQADGYTF,TGTGCCAGCAGTCACATCGGACAGGCTGATGGCTACACCTTC
.,TRBV5-1,TRBD1,TRBJ2-7,CASSLEQGAGNEQYF,TGCGCCAGCAGCTTGGAACAGGGGGCAGGAAATGAGCAGTACTTC
once,TRBV7-9,.,TRBJ1-1,CASSLQNTEAFF,TGTGCCAGCAGCTTACAGAACACTGAAGCTTTCTTT
.,TRBV6-1,.,TRBJ2-5,CASIERAPKTQYF,TGTGCCAGCATAGAACGCGCCCCCAAGACCCAGTACTTC
.,TRBV9,.,TRBJ1-1,CASSADGEYTEAFF,TGTGCCAGCAGCGCCGATGGAGAATACACTGAAGCTTTCTTT
.,TRBV2,.,TRBJ2-3,CASKSSTSTDTQYF,TGTGCCAGCAAATCTAGCACTAGCACAGATACGCAGTATTTT
.,TRBV15,.,TRBJ1-3,CATSRKGQGSGNTIYF,TGTGCCACCAGCAGAAAAGGGCAGGGGTCTGGAAACACCATATATTTT
once,TRBV6-5,.,TRBJ2-7,CASSEVSSYEQYF,TGTGCCAGCAGTGAAGTCAGCTCCTACGAGCAGTACTTC
.,TRBV6-4,TRBD1,TRBJ2-1,CASSGGTGGRNEQFF,TGTGCCAGCAGTGGGGGGACAGGGGGCCGAAATGAGCAGTTCTTC
.,TRBV7-9,TRBD1,TRBJ2-1,CASSLGTGKSNEQFF,TGTGCCAGCAGCCTAGGGACAGGGAAATCCAATGAGCAGTTCTTC
.,TRBV2,TRBD1,TRBJ2-1,CASRGDRGRNEQFF,TGTGCCAGCAGGGGGGACAGGGGGCGGAATGAGCAGTTCTTC
.,TRBV10-2,.,TRBJ1-2,CASSRPGINYGYTF,TGCGCCAGCAGTCGGCCGGGAATTAACTATGGCTACACCTTC
.,TRBV7-8,TRBD2,TRBJ2-5,CASSLEASGIGETQYF,TGTGCCAGCAGCTTAGAGGCTAGCGGGATCGGAGAGACCCAGTACTTC
once,TRBV6-4,.,TRBJ2-7,CASRLRTSSHFYEQYF,TGTGCCAGCAGACTCCGAACTAGCTCACACTTCTACGAGCAGTACTTC
.,TRBV5-1,.,TRBJ1-5,CASSLGGENQPQHF,TGCGCCAGCAGCTTGGGTGGGGAGAATCAGCCCCAGCATTTT
.,TRBV6-1,TRBD2,TRBJ2-1,CASRTSGTTNEQFF,TGTGCCAGCAGGACTAGCGGGACGACGAATGAGCAGTTCTTC
.,TRBV4-1,.,TRBJ2-7,CASSQSTGHYEQYF,TGCGCCAGCAGCCAGTCAACAGGCCACTACGAGCAGTACTTC
.,TRBV7-9,.,TRBJ2-2,CASNQVVTGELFF,TGTGCCAGCAATCAGGTGGTGACCGGGGAGCTGTTTTTT
.,TRBV9,TRBD2,TRBJ2-7,CASSAPSGSHEQYF,TGTGCCAGCAGCGCTCCTAGCGGAAGCCACGAGCAGTACTTC
.,TRBV5-4,TRBD1,TRBJ2-1,CASSLPPGQGLNEQFF,TGTGCCAGCAGCTTACCTCCGGGACAGGGATTAAATGAGCAGTTCTTC
once,TRBV2,.,TRBJ2-7,CASSEGGAGYEQYF,TGTGCCAGCAGTGAAGGTGGGGCCGGCTACGAGCAGTACTTC
.,TRBV7-3,.,TRBJ2-1,CASSQNRVRNEQFF,TGTGCCAGCAGCCAGAACAGGGTACGCAATGAGCAGTTCTTC
.,TRBV6-5,.,TRBJ1-4,CASKLLAGPNEKLFF,TGTGCCAGCAAACTACTAGCCGGGCCTAATGAAAAACTGTTTTTT
.,TRBV4-2,TRBD2,TRBJ2-2,CASSQVAGKNTGELFF,TGTGCCAGCAGCCAAGTAGCGGGGAAGAACACCGGGGAGCTGTTTTTT
.,TRBV13,.,TRBJ2-7,CASSWTSYEQYF,TGTGCCAGCAGCTGGACTTCCTACGAGCAGTACTTC
.,TRBV9,TRBD2,TRBJ2-1,CASQLAGGLGEQFF,TGTGCCAGTCAACTAGCGGGGGGGCTCGGTGAGCAGTTCTTC
.,TRBV11-3,TRBD2,TRBJ2-1,CASSPAGGNYNEQFF,TGTGCCAGCAGCCCAGCGGGAGGGAACTACAATGAGCAGTTCTTC
.,TRBV2,TRBD1,TRBJ1-2,CASSLGTGGIYGYTF,TGTGCCAGCAGCCTAGGGACAGGGGGCATCTATGGCTACACCTTC
.,TRBV4-1,TRBD2,TRBJ2-5,CASSQDETSGITETQYF,TGCGCCAGCAGCCAAGACGAGACTAGCGGGATAACAGAGACCCAGTACTTC
once,TRBV28,.,TRBJ1-1,CASSLKRSLNTEAFF,TGTGCCAGCAGTTTAAAACGGTCTTTGAACACTGAAGCTTTCTTT
.,TRBV11-2,.,TRBJ1-2,CASSLDPAANYGYTF,TGTGCCAGCAGCTTAGATCCGGCAGCGAACTATGGCTACACCTTC
.,TRBV4-1,.,TRBJ2-7,CASSQEPRTPLHEQYF,TGCGCCAGCAGCCAAGAACCTCGGACTCCCCTCCACGAGCAGTACTTC
.,TRBV5-1,.,TRBJ2-3,CASSSRGGTLADTQYF,TGCGCCAGCAGCTCCAGGGGAGGGACGTTGGCAGATACGCAGTATTTT
.,TRBV5-1,TRBD2,TRBJ2-3,CASSLSGRAPDTQYF,TGCGCCAGCAGCCTTAGCGGGAGGGCCCCAGATACGCAGTATTTT
.,TRBV19,.,TRBJ1-5,CASSSGIALRHF,TGTGCCAGTAGTTCGGGGATCGCCCTTAGGCATTTT
few,TRBV27,.,TRBJ1-1,CASSILGRYTEAFF,TGTGCCAGCAGTATCCTCGGGAGGTACACTGAAGCTTTCTTT
.,TRBV6-6,.,TRBJ2-7,CASSNQGTGYEQYF,TGTGCCAGCAGTAATCAAGGTACAGGTTACGAGCAGTACTTC
.,TRBV7-9,TRBD2,TRBJ2-5,CASSPLTSGGGKRQETQYF,TGTGCCAGCAGCCCTTTGACTAGCGGGGGGGGAAAACGCCAAGAGACCCAGTACTTC
.,TRBV7-2,.,TRBJ1-5,CASSLSAGPQGPPQHF,TGTGCCAGCAGCTTATCAGCGGGCCCCCAGGGTCCGCCCCAGCATTTT
.,TRBV9,TRBD2,TRBJ2-5,CASSRSGGAVETQYF,TGTGCCAGCAGTCGGAGCGGGGGGGCCGTTGAGACCCAGTACTTC
.,TRBV19,TRBD1,TRBJ2-7,CASSSMPGQGRATYEQYF,TGTGCCAGTAGTTCTATGCCGGGACAGGGGAGAGCCACCTACGAGCAGTACTTC
.,TRBV13,TRBD2,TRBJ2-2,CASSFRTSGDTNTGELFF,TGTGCCAGCAGCTTTCGGACTAGCGGGGATACGAACACCGGGGAGCTGTTTTTT
.,TRBV5-5,TRBD1,TRBJ1-2,CASSTGTGAYGYTF,TGTGCCAGCAGCACCGGGACAGGGGCCTATGGCTACACCTTC
few,TRBV28,.,TRBJ1-2,CASSFGQLYGYTF,TGTGCCAGCAGTTTTGGGCAGCTCTATGGCTACACCTTC
.,TRBV9,TRBD2,TRBJ2-1,CASSPEREGYNEQFF,TGTGCCAGCAGCCCCGAGCGGGAGGGTTACAATGAGCAGTTCTTC
.,TRBV27,.,TRBJ2-5,CASSFVGILAQETQYF,TGTGCCAGCAGTTTCGTGGGCATTTTGGCACAAGAGACCCAGTACTTC
.,TRBV7-2,.,TRBJ2-6,CASSIRSRRQSRANVLTF,TGTGCCAGCAGCATAAGAAGCAGACGACAAAGTCGGGCCAACGTCCTGACTTTC
.,TRBV6-1,.,TRBJ1-1,CASRGGGGAQTEAFF,TGTGCCAGCAGGGGAGGGGGGGGCGCCCAGACTGAAGCTTTCTTT
.,TRBV14,TRBD2,TRBJ2-1,CASSPRLASEQFF,TGTGCCAGCAGCCCGAGACTAGCGAGTGAGCAGTTCTTC
.,TRBV2,TRBD2,TRBJ2-5,CASSATSTSLVQYF,TGTGCCAGCAGTGCGACTAGCACCTCATTGGTCCAGTACTTC
.,TRBV29-1,.,TRBJ1-2,CSYTGTPLMTF,TGCAGCTATACAGGGACCCCTCTCATGACCTTC